The present T cell receptor (beta chain) was sequenced within a study of T cells in women clearing cervical HPV infection. Sequencing used immunoSEQ multiplex PCR; TCRdb keeps in-frame clones, though not all of them. The sample includes roughly 25,000 clones. Concerning this clone: Its antigen is unidentified. From the germline J gene comes the end of the CDR3, since the read stops 3 residues before it.

CDR3 length: 14 residues. CDR1 and CDR2 from the germline V gene are SEHNR and FQNEAQ (reference sequence). V lost 2 bases, J lost 3 bases, and 10 bases lay in between. Findings of the study overall: It is unknown whether associations predate infection; no effector/memory or HPV-specific sorting.

Sequencing was carried out using blood buffy coat. This chain connects TRBV7-9 to TRBJ1-2, with a weak D call TRBD1 (5 bases). This clonotype originated in a woman between 18 and 70 years old with a cervical HPV16 infection that either progressed to CIN3+ or cleared (not recorded which). The sequenced part of the CDR3 DNA is TGTGCCAGCAGCTTAATTAAGACAGACTATGGC. It translates to CASSLIKTDYG. The whole CDR3 sequence is CASSLIKTDYGYTF. Based on the CDR3 plus reference TRBV7-9 and TRBJ1-2, the full variable domain is DTGVSQNPRHKITKRGQNVTFRCDPISEHNRLYWYRQTLGQGPEFLTYFQNEAQLEKSRLLSDRFSAERPKGSFSTLEIQRTEQGDSAMYLCASSLIKTDYGYTFGSGTRLTVV.